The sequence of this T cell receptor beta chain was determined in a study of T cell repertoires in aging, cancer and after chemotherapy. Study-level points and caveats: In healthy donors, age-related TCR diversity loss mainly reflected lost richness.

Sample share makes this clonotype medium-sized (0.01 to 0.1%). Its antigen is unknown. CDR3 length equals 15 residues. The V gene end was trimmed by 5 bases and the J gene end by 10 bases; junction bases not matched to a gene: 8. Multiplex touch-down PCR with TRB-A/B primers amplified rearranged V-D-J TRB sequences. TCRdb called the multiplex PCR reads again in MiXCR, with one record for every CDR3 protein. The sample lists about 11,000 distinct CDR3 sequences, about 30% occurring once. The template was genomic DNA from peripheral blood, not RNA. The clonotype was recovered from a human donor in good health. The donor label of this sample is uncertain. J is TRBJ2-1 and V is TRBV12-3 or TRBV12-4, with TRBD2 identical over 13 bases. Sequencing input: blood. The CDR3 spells CASSPLAGGGSEQFF. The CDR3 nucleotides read TGTGCCAGCAGTCCACTAGCGGGAGGGGGTAGCGAGCAGTTCTTC.